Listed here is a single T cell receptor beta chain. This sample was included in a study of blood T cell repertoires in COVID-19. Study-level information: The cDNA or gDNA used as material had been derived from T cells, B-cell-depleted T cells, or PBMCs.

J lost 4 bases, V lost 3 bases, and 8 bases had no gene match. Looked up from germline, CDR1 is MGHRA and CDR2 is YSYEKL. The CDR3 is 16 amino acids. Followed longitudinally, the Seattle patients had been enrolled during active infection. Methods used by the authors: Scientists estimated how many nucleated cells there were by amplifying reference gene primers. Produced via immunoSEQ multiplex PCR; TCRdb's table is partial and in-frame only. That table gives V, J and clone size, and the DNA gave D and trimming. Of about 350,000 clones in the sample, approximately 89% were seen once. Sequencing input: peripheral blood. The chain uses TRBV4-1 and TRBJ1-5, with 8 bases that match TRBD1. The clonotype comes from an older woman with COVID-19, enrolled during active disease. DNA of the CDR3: TGCGCCAGCAGCCAGGGACCGGGACAGGATAATCAGCCCCAGCATTTT. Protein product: CASSQGPGQDNQPQHF.